The 21 T cell receptor beta chains below were found in one sample sequenced in a study of T-cell reconstitution after alpha-beta-depleted transplantation in children. Unique molecular identifiers were used to barcode this TCRbeta library. MiXCR, applied by TCRdb to the PCR reads, yields one record per CDR3 protein. The data contain about a million distinct CDR3 sequences, roughly 31% of them seen just once; the ten biggest clones take up about 28%. The sequenced sample was PBMCs, mostly from graft donor cells, obtained 360 days after TCRalphabeta/CD19-depleted stem cell transplant. The receptors were sampled from a boy under two years old who had a stem cell transplant for SCID, so the T cells may come from the graft donor.

V and J are TRBV12-3 or TRBV12-4 and TRBJ2-1; D possibly corresponds to TRBD2 (6 bases). V lost 5 bases, J lost 4 bases, and 18 bases lay in between. The CDR3 is 16 residues long. The chain's CDR3 is CASSPPTRDPYNEQFF. In DNA, the CDR3 is TGTGCCAGCAGTCCCCCGACTAGGGATCCTTACAATGAGCAGTTCTTC.

This clonotype occurred a few times. The chain has TRBV28 and TRBJ2-1, with a possible D match to TRBD1 (6 bases). Germline lookup yields CDR1 MDHEN and CDR2 SYDVKM. The V gene lost 7 bases and the J gene lost 3 bases, with 7 bases spanning the gap. CDR3 length: 12 residues. The DNA for the CDR3 is TGTGCCAGCAAGGACAGCTACAATGAGCAGTTCTTC. This codes for CASKDSYNEQFF.

This clonotype was observed a handful of times. V and J are TRBV5-5 and TRBJ2-7; 10 bases fit TRBD2. CDR1 is SGHKS and CDR2 is YYEKEE in the germline V gene (reference sequence). V trimming: 5 bases; J trimming: 4 bases; junction bases outside the gene matches: 9. The CDR3 sequence is 15 residues long. The CDR3, as DNA: TGTGCCAGCAGGAATGGACTAGCGGTCCCTTACGAGCAGTACTTC. Its translation is CASRNGLAVPYEQYF.

CDR3 in amino acids: CSPSGMFTEAFF. The CDR3 DNA reads TGCAGCCCCAGCGGGATGTTCACTGAAGCTTTCTTT. The J gene is TRBJ1-1, the V gene TRBV20-1; no clear D. There are 12 residues in the CDR3. Germline V gene data show CDR1 as DFQATT and CDR2 as SNEGSKA (reference sequence).

V usage is TRBV3-1 and J usage is TRBJ2-2; D ambiguous. V lost 10 bases and J 1 base, leaving 25 bases between the germline ends. The germline V gene has CDR1 LGHDT and CDR2 YNNKEL (reference sequence). The CDR3 has 18 residues. CDR3 sequence (DNA): TGTGCCACCTCCCAAGATCGGTGGGCAGCTAAGAACACCGGGGAGCTGTTTTTT. This gives the protein CATSQDRWAAKNTGELFF.

The V call is TRBV5-1, the J call TRBJ2-5; TRBD2 aligns across 12 bases. This CDR3 spans 17 amino acids. J lost 2 bases, V lost 0 bases, and 5 bases had no gene match. Per the germline V gene, CDR1 is SGHRS and CDR2 is YFSETQ. This CDR3 reads CASSLGRLAGEQETQYF. CDR3 in DNA: TGCGCCAGCAGCTTGGGGCGACTAGCGGGGGAACAAGAGACCCAGTACTTC.

The gene calls are TRBV5-1 and TRBJ2-1, with 13 bases aligning to TRBD2. The germline V gene encodes CDR1 SGHRS and CDR2 YFSETQ. This CDR3 spans 16 amino acids. Trimming took 4 bases from V and 6 from J; bases not matched to a gene: 7. The CDR3 sequence: CASSPGLAGSVNEQFF. CDR3 DNA: TGCGCCAGCAGCCCGGGACTAGCGGGGTCGGTCAATGAGCAGTTCTTC.

This clonotype was seen only a few times. The chain links TRBV4-2 to TRBJ2-3, with 8 nucleotides matching TRBD2. Germline V gene sequence: CDR1 LGHNA, CDR2 YNFKEQ. The ends lost 0 bases at V and 5 bases at J; junction bases unmatched: 10. There are 17 residues in the CDR3. The CDR3: CASSQDSAGGGKDTQYF. CDR3 nucleotides: TGTGCCAGCAGCCAAGATTCGGCGGGGGGCGGAAAAGATACGCAGTATTTT.

The chain links TRBV12-3 or TRBV12-4 to TRBJ2-5, with a possible D match to TRBD1 (6 bases). Trimming cost V 9 bases and J 4 bases, with 15 bases left between them. The CDR3 spans 13 residues. The CDR3 spells CASGQIVGETQYF. CDR3 in DNA: TGTGCCAGTGGACAGATAGTTGGAGAGACCCAGTACTTC.

This clonotype has just a few counts. The chain links TRBV10-1 to TRBJ2-5, with D tentatively TRBD1 (5 bases). CDR1 and CDR2 (germline): WNHNN, SYGVQD (reference sequence). The CDR3 loop spans 18 amino acids. Trimming removed 5 bases at V and 3 bases at J, with 25 bases between. This CDR3 is CASSSGRRGFRREETQYF. CDR3 DNA sequence: TGCGCCAGCAGTTCGGGCAGAAGGGGTTTTAGACGAGAAGAGACCCAGTACTTC.

V usage is TRBV7-2 and J usage is TRBJ2-7; no firm D call. Germline V gene sequence: CDR1 SGHTA, CDR2 FQGNSA. The CDR3 totals 16 residues. Trimming shortened V by 4 bases and J by 0 bases, and 16 bases separated the two germline ends. The CDR3 loop is CASSYRSSISSYEQYF. CDR3 DNA: TGTGCCAGCAGCTATAGGTCGTCGATAAGCTCCTACGAGCAGTACTTC.

The chain uses TRBV10-2 and TRBJ1-1, with a possible D match to TRBD1 (5 bases). Looked up from germline, CDR1 is WSHSY and CDR2 is SAAADI. Trimming removed 4 bases from V and 4 bases from J, with 16 bases in between. The CDR3 sequence is 15 residues long. The CDR3 protein is CASSARAQYGTEAFF. CDR3 DNA sequence: TGCGCCAGCAGTGCCAGGGCCCAGTATGGCACTGAAGCTTTCTTT.

This chain connects TRBV7-9 to TRBJ1-4; 7 bases agree with TRBD1. This CDR3 has 15 residues. J gave up 5 bases and V 2 bases, and 5 bases lay outside the gene matches. CDR1 is SEHNR and CDR2 is FQNEAQ in the germline V gene (reference sequence). The CDR3 reads CASSLTGTENEKLFF. CDR3 coding DNA: TGTGCCAGCAGCTTAACCGGGACAGAGAATGAAAAACTGTTTTTT. The entire variable domain, with the rest obtained from reference TRBV7-9 and TRBJ1-4, is as follows: DTGVSQNPRHKITKRGQNVTFRCDPISEHNRLYWYRQTLGQGPEFLTYFQNEAQLEKSRLLSDRFSAERPKGSFSTLEIQRTEQGDSAMYLCASSLTGTENEKLFFGSGTQLSVL.

The chain uses TRBV11-2 and TRBJ2-5; D unclear. Germline CDR1 is SGHAT and CDR2 is FQNNGV. The CDR3 runs 15 residues. V lost 4 bases and J lost 1, with 13 bases in between. CDR3 bases: TGTGCCAGCAGCTCCCCCCATGAAATCCAAGAGACCCAGTACTTC. This sequence encodes CASSSPHEIQETQYF.

The chain is built from TRBV7-8 and TRBJ1-2; 10 bases line up with TRBD1. This CDR3 comprises 14 residues. With V trimmed by 4 bases and J by 6 bases, 5 bases remained unmatched. Germline CDR1 is SGHVS and CDR2 is FQNEAQ. CDR3 sequence: CASSWTGGRDGYTF. CDR3 DNA: TGTGCCAGCAGCTGGACAGGGGGTCGGGATGGCTACACCTTC.

This clonotype showed up just a few times. The chain has TRBV7-2 and TRBJ2-3; TRBD2 is a possible D gene (5 bases). This CDR3 is built from 15 residues. Germline V gene data show CDR1 as SGHTA and CDR2 as FQGNSA. The V end lost 5 bases, the J end lost 5 bases, and 17 bases lay between the germline ends. CDR3 residues: CASSHRRRAGDTQYF. The CDR3 nucleotides read TGTGCCAGCAGCCATAGGAGACGGGCGGGAGATACGCAGTATTTT.

This clonotype was seen a few times. The chain has TRBV28 and TRBJ2-7; D gene ambiguous. Trimming removed 1 base from V and 3 bases from J, with 7 bases in between. The CDR3 covers 13 residues. The germline V gene encodes CDR1 MDHEN and CDR2 SYDVKM. Here the CDR3 reads CASSLLGNYEQYF. The CDR3 nucleotides read TGTGCCAGCAGTTTATTGGGGAACTACGAGCAGTACTTC.

This clonotype was detected only a few times. The chain links TRBV24-1 to TRBJ2-1; no clear D gene. This CDR3 has 17 amino acids. V dropped 4 bases and J dropped 0 bases, with 15 bases sitting between them. Germline V gives CDR1 KGHDR, CDR2 SFDVKD. CDR3 sequence (DNA): TGTGCCACCAGTGACTCCATACAAAGGAGCTCCTACAATGAGCAGTTCTTC. This translates into CATSDSIQRSSYNEQFF.

This clonotype has only a few counts. The chain joins TRBV9 to TRBJ2-3, with D hard to call. Germline loops: CDR1 SGDLS, CDR2 YYNGEE. Trimming took off 2 bases at V and 5 bases at J, with 15 bases between the two ends. The CDR3 is 15 residues long. Here the CDR3 reads CASSVSTYVKDTQYF. CDR3 coding DNA: TGTGCCAGCAGCGTTTCAACCTACGTTAAAGATACGCAGTATTTT.

The J gene is TRBJ1-2, the V gene TRBV6-1; the D gene is possibly TRBD1 (6 bases). Germline V gene sequence: CDR1 MNHNS, CDR2 SASEGT. The CDR3 covers 14 residues. V lost 5 bases to trimming and J lost 4 bases, with 14 bases between them. The CDR3: CASSRRGPPYGYTF. CDR3 sequence (DNA): TGTGCCAGCAGTCGCCGGGGGCCCCCCTATGGCTACACCTTC.

In this sample, this clonotype turned up a few times. The chain uses TRBV5-1 and TRBJ2-5; no reliable D call. CDR1 SGHRS and CDR2 YFSETQ come from the germline V gene. This CDR3 contains 14 residues. Trimming cost V 4 bases and J 5 bases, with 15 bases left between them. This chain's CDR3 is CASSDNPETETQYF. CDR3 nucleotide sequence: TGCGCCAGCAGCGACAACCCAGAGACGGAGACCCAGTACTTC. The complete variable domain, with remaining parts taken from reference TRBV5-1 and TRBJ2-5, reads KAGVTQTPRYLIKTRGQQVTLSCSPISGHRSVSWYQQTPGQGLQFLFEYFSETQRNKGNFPGRFSGRQFSNSRSEMNVSTLELGDSALYLCASSDNPETETQYFGPGTRLLVL.